This TCR beta chain was observed in a study of CD8+ T cells in alopecia areata. This CDR3 spans 13 amino acids. V shed 0 bases and J shed 4 bases, with 6 bases lying between them. CDR1 and CDR2 (germline): SEHNR, FQNEAQ (reference sequence). General study findings and limits: Patients shared TCRs less clearly than mice did, possibly owing to HLA.

Points on this clone: The antigen remains unidentified.

TCR sequencing used cDNA made by reverse transcription of extracted RNA. The method was immunoSEQ multiplex PCR; TCRdb's version includes in-frame clones alone and lacks a portion of them. The sample yields 100,000 to 150,000 clones, around 50% seen once. Peripheral blood and lesional scalp punch biopsies came from alopecia areata patients. Here the sequenced sample was CD4+ T cells sorted from blood, taken at week 0. The receptor was isolated from a human donor with alopecia areata. The rearrangement uses TRBV7-9 and TRBJ1-1; D is perhaps TRBD1 (5 bases). The CDR3 DNA sequence: TGTGCCAGCAGCTTAGCTGACAGCACTGAAGCTTTCTTT. Its translation is CASSLADSTEAFF.